This T cell receptor (beta chain) is from a study of control samples from healthy donors and cancer patients. V shed 4 bases, J shed 4 bases, and the junction held 13 bases outside the gene matches. The CDR3 runs to 16 residues. CDR1 and CDR2 from the germline V gene are SGDLS and YYNGEE. Sequencing was performed with immunoSEQ multiplex PCR; in TCRdb, only in-frame clones are kept and a portion is missing. Of 170,000 or so clones listed, over 85% are singletons. Sequencing input: blood. The source is a woman between 40 and 55 years old in good health. The rearrangement uses TRBV9 and TRBJ1-2, with 7 nucleotides matching TRBD1. CDR3 sequence: CASSKRDRDRVYGYTF. In DNA, the CDR3 is TGTGCCAGCAGCAAACGGGACCGGGACAGAGTCTATGGCTACACCTTC.